The next 25 T cell receptor beta chains were all read from a single sample in a study of T cells in Graves' hyperthyroidism and ophthalmopathy. The TCR beta CDR3 regions underwent amplification using RNA transcripts as the source. The primer set for the first-round RT-PCR of the TCR CDR3 was HTBI. Each CDR3 protein is one row after TCRdb ran MiXCR on the multiplex PCR reads. The sample has more than 250,000 distinct CDR3 sequences, roughly 15% seen once; the top ten hold 30%. Sequences were obtained from blood. The origin of the receptors is a woman in her forties or fifties with Graves' hyperthyroidism that later progressed to Graves' ophthalmopathy.

This clonotype was counted ten times or more. This sequence joins TRBV12-3 or TRBV12-4 and TRBJ2-3, with 13 bases matching TRBD2. The junction had 5 bases not matched to a gene; V was cut back by 3 bases and J by 5 bases. The CDR3 is 16 amino acids. Here the CDR3 DNA reads TGTGCCAGCAGTTTCACTAGCGGGAGGGCGAAAGATACGCAGTATTTT. This translates into CASSFTSGRAKDTQYF.

This clonotype has at least ten counts. This chain uses TRBV12-3 or TRBV12-4 with TRBJ2-7; 11 bases align to TRBD2. This CDR3 has 18 amino acids. V dropped 3 bases and J dropped 0; count of bases not matched to a gene: 10. DNA of the CDR3: TGTGCCAGCAGTTTCACGGGACTAGCGGACTTGACCTCCTACGAGCAGTACTTC. It translates to CASSFTGLADLTSYEQYF.

This clonotype was seen at least ten times. V is TRBV11-2 and J is TRBJ2-7; D gene unclear. V was trimmed by 4 bases and J by 3 bases, leaving 4 bases between them. The CDR3 consists of 11 residues. Germline V gene data show CDR1 as SGHAT and CDR2 as FQNNGV. The CDR3 here is CASSSHYEQYF. The DNA for the CDR3 is TGTGCCAGCAGCTCCCACTACGAGCAGTACTTC.

The gene calls are TRBV15 and TRBJ1-1, with a possible D match to TRBD1 (6 bases). The germline V gene encodes CDR1 LNHNV and CDR2 YYDKDF (reference sequence). V lost 2 bases, J lost 0 bases, and 10 bases lay in between. The CDR3 runs to 15 residues. DNA for the CDR3: TGTGCCACCAGCAGATCCCAGGGGATGAACACTGAAGCTTTCTTT. Translating gives CATSRSQGMNTEAFF.

This clonotype was detected ten times or more. CDR3 DNA: TGCAGTGCCAGCCTTAACCAGGGGAACCACGAGCAGTACTTC. Residues: CSASLNQGNHEQYF. The chain links TRBV20-1 to TRBJ2-7; possible D gene TRBD1, 6 bases. The V end lost 6 bases, the J end lost 5 bases, and 20 bases lay between the germline ends. Germline-derived CDR1 and CDR2 are DFQATT and SNEGSKA (reference sequence). CDR3 size: 14 residues.

This clonotype was seen ten or more times. The chain couples TRBV6-1 to TRBJ2-7; perhaps TRBD1 as D (6 bases). Trimming left V 1 base short and J 4 bases short, with 14 bases between. CDR1 and CDR2 (germline): MNHNS, SASEGT. The CDR3 runs to 15 residues. The DNA of the CDR3 is TGTGCCAGCAGTGAAGGACAGGCCTACAGTTACGAGCAGTACTTC. Translated, it gives CASSEGQAYSYEQYF.

This clonotype was seen at least ten times. The chain couples TRBV5-5 to TRBJ2-7, with D unclear. CDR3 length equals 12 residues. The germline V gene encodes CDR1 SGHKS and CDR2 YYEKEE (reference sequence). Trimming took off 0 bases at V and 4 bases at J, with 5 bases between the two ends. The DNA for the CDR3 is TGTGCCAGCAGCTTGGGCGTATACGAGCAGTACTTC. This codes for CASSLGVYEQYF.

This clonotype appeared many times. The V and J genes are TRBV12-3 or TRBV12-4 and TRBJ2-1, with a weak D call TRBD2 (5 bases). V was shortened by 5 bases and J by 9 bases, with 23 bases between the two germline ends. The length of the CDR3 is 16 residues. Written as DNA, the CDR3 is TGTGCCAGCAGTGCCGGCGTAGCGACTCTCGCCCCTGAGCAGTTCTTC. It codes for CASSAGVATLAPEQFF.

This clonotype was counted only a few times. The chain recombines TRBV27 with TRBJ2-1, with a weak D call TRBD1 (6 bases). Trimming left V 11 bases short and J 4 bases short, with 24 bases between. Germline CDR1 is MNHEY and CDR2 is SMNVEV (reference sequence). The CDR3 sequence is 16 residues long. The CDR3 reads CAGPASRTERYNEQFF. CDR3 DNA sequence: TGTGCCGGTCCCGCCTCTCGGACAGAGCGATACAATGAGCAGTTCTTC.

This clonotype was seen ten or more times. The chain has TRBV11-2 and TRBJ2-7; D ambiguous. The CDR3 totals 14 residues. The germline V and J ends were trimmed by 2 bases and 2 bases, with 10 bases remaining between them. Germline V gene data show CDR1 as SGHAT and CDR2 as FQNNGV. CDR3 loop: CASSLKHSPYEQYF. CDR3 DNA: TGTGCCAGCAGCTTAAAACACAGCCCCTACGAGCAGTACTTC.

In this sample, this clonotype turned up many times. The chain recombines TRBV19 with TRBJ1-1; the D gene is possibly TRBD1 (5 bases). This CDR3 has 15 residues. Per the germline V gene, CDR1 is LNHDA and CDR2 is SQIVND (reference sequence). Trimming took 3 bases from V and 4 from J, leaving 15 bases between them. CDR3 bases: TGTGCCAGTAGTATGACGGGACTTTGGGGCACTGAAGCTTTCTTT. Amino acid sequence: CASSMTGLWGTEAFF.

This sequence joins TRBV15 and TRBJ2-1; a possible D gene is TRBD1 (6 bases). The V end lost 0 bases, the J end lost 0 bases, and 12 bases lay between the germline ends. The germline CDR1 and CDR2 sequences are LNHNV and YYDKDF (reference sequence). This CDR3 has 17 residues. CDR3 residues: CATSRDVSRGSYNEQFF. CDR3 bases: TGTGCCACCAGCAGAGATGTATCCAGGGGCTCCTACAATGAGCAGTTCTTC.

The rearrangement uses TRBV5-4 and TRBJ2-5; TRBD2 agrees at 9 bases. The CDR3 is 15 residues long. The germline V gene has CDR1 SGHNT and CDR2 YYREEE (reference sequence). Unmatched junction bases numbered 4, after V lost 2 bases and J lost 2 bases. The CDR3 reads CASSLILAGQETQYF. CDR3 DNA sequence: TGTGCCAGCAGCTTAATCCTAGCGGGGCAAGAGACCCAGTACTTC.

This clonotype was detected ten times or more. The chain combines TRBV12-3 or TRBV12-4 with TRBJ2-3, with TRBD1 matching 8 bases. J lost 0 bases, V lost 6 bases, and 2 bases had no gene match. This CDR3 is 14 amino acids long. CDR3 region: CASRGTGSTDTQYF. The CDR3 DNA reads as TGTGCCAGCAGGGGGACAGGAAGCACAGATACGCAGTATTTT.

The chain carries TRBV24-1 and TRBJ2-7, with D perhaps TRBD2 (6 bases). CDR3 length: 12 amino acids. Trimming cost V 4 bases and J 7 bases, with 10 bases left between them. CDR1 and CDR2 from the germline V gene are KGHDR and SFDVKD. The CDR3: CATSDGTREQYF. The CDR3, as DNA: TGTGCCACCAGTGACGGGACTCGGGAGCAGTACTTC.

This clonotype came up many times. This chain uses TRBV20-1 with TRBJ2-7; possible D gene TRBD2, 6 bases. Trimming removed 1 base from V and 2 bases from J, with 9 bases in between. Germline V gene data show CDR1 as DFQATT and CDR2 as SNEGSKA (reference sequence). This CDR3 comprises 13 residues. As DNA, the CDR3 is TGCAGTGCTAGAGTCGGGAGACCCTACGAGCAGTACTTC. Protein: CSARVGRPYEQYF.

This clonotype was counted ten times or more. CDR3 protein: CASSLGGLAVNTDTQYF. The CDR3 DNA reads TGCGCCAGCAGCTTGGGTGGCCTAGCGGTGAACACAGATACGCAGTATTTT. This chain joins TRBV5-1 and TRBJ2-3; TRBD2 aligns across 7 bases. This CDR3 has 17 residues. Germline lookup yields CDR1 SGHRS and CDR2 YFSETQ. V trimming: 0 bases; J trimming: 2 bases; junction bases outside the gene matches: 9. Complete variable domain (other parts from reference TRBV5-1 and TRBJ2-3): KAGVTQTPRYLIKTRGQQVTLSCSPISGHRSVSWYQQTPGQGLQFLFEYFSETQRNKGNFPGRFSGRQFSNSRSEMNVSTLELGDSALYLCASSLGGLAVNTDTQYFGPGTRLTVL.

Many counts were recorded for this clonotype. In DNA form, the CDR3 reads TGTGCCAGCAGGCCCACTCAGACTAGCACAGATACGCAGTATTTT. This gives the protein CASRPTQTSTDTQYF. V gene TRBV3-1 combines with J gene TRBJ2-3; unclear D gene. This CDR3 region has 15 residues. With 6 bases removed from V and 0 bases from J, the gap between germline ends came to 13 bases. Germline V gene data show CDR1 as LGHDT and CDR2 as YNNKEL (reference sequence).

This clonotype was counted ten times or more. An end of the junction differs from the germline gene, which may be a read error. This sequence joins TRBV20-1 and TRBJ1-1; 7 bases map to TRBD1. The CDR3 consists of 13 residues. Germline values: CDR1 DFQATT, CDR2 SNEGSKA (reference sequence). CDR3: CSVRQGGDTEAFF. The CDR3 DNA sequence: TGCAGTGTTAGACAGGGAGGCGACACTGAAGCTTTCTTT.

This clonotype was counted a few times. This chain links TRBV20-1 with TRBJ2-7; TRBD2 matches 13 bases. CDR3 length: 16 amino acids. Germline V gene lookup returns CDR1 DFQATT and CDR2 SNEGSKA (reference sequence). Trimming removed 6 bases from V and 2 bases from J; junction bases left unmatched: 10. CDR3 sequence reads: CSAPPGTSGTTYEQYF. The CDR3 nucleotides read TGCAGTGCCCCGCCCGGGACTAGCGGGACTACCTACGAGCAGTACTTC.

This clonotype was counted at least ten times. This chain joins TRBV18 and TRBJ1-1, with 7 bases identical to TRBD1. V shed 3 bases, J shed 7 bases, and the junction held 11 bases outside the gene matches. Germline-derived CDR1 and CDR2 are KGHSH and LQKENI. CDR3 length: 15 amino acids. The CDR3 DNA sequence: TGTGCCAGCTCACCCATGTCCGCCGGGACAGATGAAGCTTTCTTT. Protein product: CASSPMSAGTDEAFF.

This clonotype was seen only a few times. The CDR3 DNA follows: TGCAGTGCCCATGGAACCGCAGAAAGCTCCTACGAGCAGTACTTC. This sequence encodes CSAHGTAESSYEQYF. The chain couples TRBV20-1 to TRBJ2-7; D gene ambiguous. CDR3 length: 15 amino acids. With 6 bases removed from V and 0 bases from J, the gap between germline ends came to 18 bases. In germline, CDR1 is DFQATT, CDR2 SNEGSKA (reference sequence).

The table lists this clonotype with a few counts. Here the CDR3 DNA reads TGTGCCATCAGCCAGGGACAGGGGATGAACACTGAAGCTTTCTTT. This encodes CAISQGQGMNTEAFF. The chain combines TRBV10-3 with TRBJ1-1; 10 nucleotides align to TRBD1. The germline CDR1 and CDR2 sequences are ENHRY and SYGVKD. The CDR3 loop spans 15 amino acids. The trim removed 6 bases at V and 0 bases at J, leaving 4 bases unmatched.

This clonotype has ten or more counts. The chain has TRBV30 and TRBJ1-1, with D possibly matching TRBD1 (5 bases). Trimming cost V 4 bases and J 11 bases, with 17 bases left between them. The CDR3 runs 12 residues. The V gene's germline CDR1 is GTSNPN and CDR2 SVGIG (reference sequence). CDR3 protein: CAWIGRGGFAFF. In DNA form, the CDR3 reads TGTGCCTGGATAGGGAGGGGTGGTTTTGCTTTCTTT.

Many counts were recorded for this clonotype. V gene TRBV3-1 combines with J gene TRBJ2-1; 9 bases line up with TRBD2. Unmatched junction bases numbered 8, after V lost 0 bases and J lost 5 bases. CDR3 size: 17 residues. Germline V gene data show CDR1 as LGHDT and CDR2 as YNNKEL (reference sequence). The CDR3, as DNA: TGTGCCAGCAGCCAAGACCTTAGGTTAGCGGGAGACAATGAGCAGTTCTTC. Translation: CASSQDLRLAGDNEQFF.